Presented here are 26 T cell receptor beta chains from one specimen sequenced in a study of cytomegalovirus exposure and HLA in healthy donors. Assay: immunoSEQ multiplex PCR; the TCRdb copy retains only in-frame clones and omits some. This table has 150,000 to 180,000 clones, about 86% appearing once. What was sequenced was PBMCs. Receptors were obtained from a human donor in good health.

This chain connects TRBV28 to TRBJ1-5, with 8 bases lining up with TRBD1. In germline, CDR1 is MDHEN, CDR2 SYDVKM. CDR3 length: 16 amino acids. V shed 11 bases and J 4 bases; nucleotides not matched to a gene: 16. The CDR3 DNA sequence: TGTGCCTCTACTCTCATCCGGGACAGGCTGAATCAGCCCCAGCATTTT. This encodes CASTLIRDRLNQPQHF.

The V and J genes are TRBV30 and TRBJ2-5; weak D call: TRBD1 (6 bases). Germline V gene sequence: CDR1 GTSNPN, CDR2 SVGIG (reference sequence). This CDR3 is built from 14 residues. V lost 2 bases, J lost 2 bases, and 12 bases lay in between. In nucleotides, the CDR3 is TGTGCCTGGAGTAATACACAGGGACAAGAGACCCAGTACTTC. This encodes CAWSNTQGQETQYF.

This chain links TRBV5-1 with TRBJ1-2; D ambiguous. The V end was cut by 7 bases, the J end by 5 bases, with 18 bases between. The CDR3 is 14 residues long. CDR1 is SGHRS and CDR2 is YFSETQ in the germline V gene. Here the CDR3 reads CASSQSTGLYGYTF. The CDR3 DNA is TGCGCCAGCTCCCAAAGCACGGGGTTATATGGCTACACCTTC.

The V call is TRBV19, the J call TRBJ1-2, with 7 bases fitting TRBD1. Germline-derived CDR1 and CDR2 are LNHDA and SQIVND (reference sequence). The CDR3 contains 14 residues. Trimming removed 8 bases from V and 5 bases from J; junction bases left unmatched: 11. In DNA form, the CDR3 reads TGTGCCAGTGCAGGTTCCCCGGGACAGTATGGCTACACCTTC. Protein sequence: CASAGSPGQYGYTF.

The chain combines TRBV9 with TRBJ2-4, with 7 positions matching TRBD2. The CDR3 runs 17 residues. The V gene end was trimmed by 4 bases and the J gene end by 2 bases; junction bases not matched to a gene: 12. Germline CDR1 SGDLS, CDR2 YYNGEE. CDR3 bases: TGTGCCAGCAGCCGGCACGGACGGGGAGGGTCCAAAAACATTCAGTACTTC. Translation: CASSRHGRGGSKNIQYF.

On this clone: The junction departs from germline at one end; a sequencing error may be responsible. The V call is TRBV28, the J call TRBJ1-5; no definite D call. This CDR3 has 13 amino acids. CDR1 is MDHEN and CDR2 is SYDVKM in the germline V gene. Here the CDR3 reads CASSGAVRGPRNF. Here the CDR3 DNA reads TGTGCCAGCAGTGGCGCAGTCCGAGGTCCTCGGAATTTT.

The CDR3 spells CASSEAHRDTYEQYF. Here the CDR3 DNA reads TGTGCCAGCAGTGAAGCGCACAGGGATACCTACGAGCAGTACTTC. The rearrangement joins TRBV2 to TRBJ2-7; D may be TRBD1 (6 bases). Germline V gene data show CDR1 as SNHLY and CDR2 as FYNNEI. The CDR3 contains 15 residues. Trimming stripped 0 bases from V and 2 bases from J, with 11 bases between.

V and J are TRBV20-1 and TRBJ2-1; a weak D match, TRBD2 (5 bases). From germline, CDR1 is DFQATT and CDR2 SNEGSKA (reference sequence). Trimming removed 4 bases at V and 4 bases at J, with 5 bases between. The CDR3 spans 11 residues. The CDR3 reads CSAKRYNEQFF. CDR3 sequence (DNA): TGCAGTGCTAAGCGGTACAATGAGCAGTTCTTC.

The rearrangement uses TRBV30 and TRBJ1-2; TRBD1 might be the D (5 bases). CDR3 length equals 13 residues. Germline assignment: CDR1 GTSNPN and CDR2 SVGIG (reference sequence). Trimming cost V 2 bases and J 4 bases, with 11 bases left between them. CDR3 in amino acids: CAWSPGHPYGYTF. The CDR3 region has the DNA TGTGCCTGGAGTCCCGGACACCCCTATGGCTACACCTTC.

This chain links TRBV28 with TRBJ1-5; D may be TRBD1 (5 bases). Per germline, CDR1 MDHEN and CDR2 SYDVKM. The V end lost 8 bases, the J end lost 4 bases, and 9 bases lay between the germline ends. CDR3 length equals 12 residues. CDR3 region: CASWRGNQPQHF. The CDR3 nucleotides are TGTGCCAGCTGGAGGGGAAATCAGCCCCAGCATTTT.

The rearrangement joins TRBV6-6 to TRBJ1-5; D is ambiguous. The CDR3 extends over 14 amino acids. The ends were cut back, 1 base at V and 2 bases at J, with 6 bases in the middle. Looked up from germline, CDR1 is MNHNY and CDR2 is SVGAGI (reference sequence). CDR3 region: CASSYFIGNQPQHF. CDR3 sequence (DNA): TGTGCCAGCAGTTACTTTATAGGCAATCAGCCCCAGCATTTT.

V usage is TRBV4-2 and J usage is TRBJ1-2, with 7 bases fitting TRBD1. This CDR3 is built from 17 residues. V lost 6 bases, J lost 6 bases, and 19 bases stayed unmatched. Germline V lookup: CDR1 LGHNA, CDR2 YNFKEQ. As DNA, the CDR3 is TGTGCCAGCAGTAAGGGACAGAGCAGTATTTTTTGGGATGGCTACACCTTC. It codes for CASSKGQSSIFWDGYTF.

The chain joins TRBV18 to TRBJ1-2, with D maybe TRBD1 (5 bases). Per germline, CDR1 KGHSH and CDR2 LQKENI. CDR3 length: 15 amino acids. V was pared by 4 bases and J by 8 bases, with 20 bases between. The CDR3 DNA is TGTGCCAGCTCACAGGGGCAGGTTGATGGCCCCGGCTACACCTTC. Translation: CASSQGQVDGPGYTF.

CDR3 sequence (DNA): TGTGCCAGCAGCCCTCGGGGCGCGGGAAGCGGCATTCAGTACTTC. This encodes CASSPRGAGSGIQYF. This chain joins TRBV6-5 and TRBJ2-4; TRBD2 is a possible D gene (6 bases). The CDR3 is 15 amino acids. Germline-derived CDR1 and CDR2 are MNHEY and SVGAGI. V gave up 6 bases and J gave up 9 bases, with 21 bases separating them.

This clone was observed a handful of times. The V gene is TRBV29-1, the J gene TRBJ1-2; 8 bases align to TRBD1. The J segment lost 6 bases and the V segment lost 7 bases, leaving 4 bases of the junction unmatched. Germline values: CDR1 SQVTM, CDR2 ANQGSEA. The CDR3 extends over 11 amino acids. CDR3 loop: CSAGQGDGYTF. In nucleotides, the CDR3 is TGCAGCGCCGGACAGGGTGATGGCTACACCTTC.

The CDR3 protein is CASSGDRDYGYTF. The CDR3 coding sequence is TGTGCCAGCAGCGGGGACAGAGACTATGGCTACACCTTC. V gene TRBV14 combines with J gene TRBJ1-2; 7 bases are shared with TRBD1. V dropped 5 bases and J dropped 3; count of bases not matched to a gene: 3. The length of the CDR3 is 13 residues. Germline CDR1 is SGHDN and CDR2 is FVKESK.

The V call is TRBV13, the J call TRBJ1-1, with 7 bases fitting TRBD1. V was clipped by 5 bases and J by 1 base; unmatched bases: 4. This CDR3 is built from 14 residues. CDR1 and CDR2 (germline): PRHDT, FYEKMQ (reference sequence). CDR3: CASSRGQTNTEAFF. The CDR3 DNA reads TGTGCCAGCAGCAGGGGACAGACGAACACTGAAGCTTTCTTT.

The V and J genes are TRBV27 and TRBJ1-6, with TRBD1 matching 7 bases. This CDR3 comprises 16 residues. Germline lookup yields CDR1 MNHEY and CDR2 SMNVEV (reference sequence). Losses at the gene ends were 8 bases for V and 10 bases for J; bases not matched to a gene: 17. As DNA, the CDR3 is TGTGCCAGCCGGCGAGGGGAGACAGGGAGGCCATCACCCCTCCACTTT. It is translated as CASRRGETGRPSPLHF.

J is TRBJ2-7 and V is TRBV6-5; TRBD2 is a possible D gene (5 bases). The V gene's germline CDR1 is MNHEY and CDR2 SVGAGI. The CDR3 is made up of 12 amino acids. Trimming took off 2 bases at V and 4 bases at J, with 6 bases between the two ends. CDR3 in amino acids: CASSYRGYEQYF. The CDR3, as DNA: TGTGCCAGCAGTTACCGGGGTTACGAGCAGTACTTC.

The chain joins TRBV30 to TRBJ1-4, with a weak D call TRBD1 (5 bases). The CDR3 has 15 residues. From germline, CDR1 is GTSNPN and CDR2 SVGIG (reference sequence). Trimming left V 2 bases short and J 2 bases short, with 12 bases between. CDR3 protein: CAWSWLPGTNEKLFF. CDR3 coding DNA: TGTGCCTGGAGTTGGCTTCCAGGGACTAATGAAAAACTGTTTTTT.

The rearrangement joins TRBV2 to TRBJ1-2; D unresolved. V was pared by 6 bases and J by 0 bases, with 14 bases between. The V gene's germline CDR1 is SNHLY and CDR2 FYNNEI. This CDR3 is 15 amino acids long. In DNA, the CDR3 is TGTGCCAGCAGAAGTAGAGAGTTAGCTAACTATGGCTACACCTTC. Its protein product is CASRSRELANYGYTF. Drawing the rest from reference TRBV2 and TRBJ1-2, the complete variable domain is EPEVTQTPSHQVTQMGQEVILRCVPISNHLYFYWYRQILGQKVEFLVSFYNNEISEKSEIFDDQFSVERPDGSNFTLKIRSTKLEDSAMYFCASRSRELANYGYTFGSGTRLTVV.

The CDR3 spells CATPSGDYGYTF. In DNA, the CDR3 is TGTGCCACCCCCTCGGGGGACTATGGCTACACCTTC. The chain couples TRBV2 to TRBJ1-2, with a weak D call TRBD1 (5 bases). Germline V gene lookup returns CDR1 SNHLY and CDR2 FYNNEI. This CDR3 spans 12 amino acids. The V and J ends lost 10 bases and 3 bases respectively, with 12 bases between them.

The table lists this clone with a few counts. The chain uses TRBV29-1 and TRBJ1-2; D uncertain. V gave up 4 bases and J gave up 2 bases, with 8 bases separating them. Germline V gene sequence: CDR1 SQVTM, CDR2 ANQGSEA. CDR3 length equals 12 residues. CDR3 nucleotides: TGCAGCGTTGCTCCGGGGAACTATGGCTACACCTTC. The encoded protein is CSVAPGNYGYTF.

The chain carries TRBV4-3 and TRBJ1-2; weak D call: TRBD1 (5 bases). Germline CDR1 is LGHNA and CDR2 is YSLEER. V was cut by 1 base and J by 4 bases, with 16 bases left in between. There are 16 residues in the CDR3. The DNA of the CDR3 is TGCGCCAGCAGCCAAGGCGGGGGTACGGAGATCTATGGCTACACCTTC. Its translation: CASSQGGGTEIYGYTF.

The CDR3 DNA reads TGCAGCGTTGCTCTACAGCAGCCCTACGAGCAGTACTTC. Its protein is CSVALQQPYEQYF. The V and J genes are TRBV29-1 and TRBJ2-7; D not resolved. Looked up from germline, CDR1 is SQVTM and CDR2 is ANQGSEA. Trimming took off 4 bases at V and 2 bases at J, with 12 bases between the two ends. The CDR3 is 13 amino acids.

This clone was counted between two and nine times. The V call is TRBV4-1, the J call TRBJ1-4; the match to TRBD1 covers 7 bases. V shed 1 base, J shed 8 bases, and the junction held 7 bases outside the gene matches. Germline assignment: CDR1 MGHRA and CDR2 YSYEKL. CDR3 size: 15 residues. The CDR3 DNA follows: TGCGCCAGCAGCCAAGTAGTTACAGGGGACGAAAAACTGTTTTTT. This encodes CASSQVVTGDEKLFF.